This TCR beta chain comes out of a study of breast tumors, draining lymph nodes, adjacent tissues. TCRdb ran MiXCR on the multiplex PCR reads and lists one entry per CDR3 protein. The sample holds 45,000 to 60,000 distinct CDR3 sequences, 20% to 25% seen once. This clonotype has ten or more counts. The sample consisted of breast tumor tissue. The sequence derives from a female donor with breast cancer. Some clones in this sample may be carry-over from other donors' samples.

CDR3: CATSRGISGTSYNEQFF. The CDR3 region has the DNA TGTGCCACCAGCAGAGGTATTTCCGGGACAAGCTACAATGAGCAGTTCTTC. V gene TRBV15 combines with J gene TRBJ2-1; tentative D call: TRBD1 (6 bases). Trimming cost V 1 base and J 3 bases, with 16 bases left between them. The germline V gene encodes CDR1 LNHNV and CDR2 YYDKDF (reference sequence). The CDR3 loop spans 17 amino acids.